The T cell receptor (beta chain) under discussion was sequenced for a study of T cell responses to AZD1222 COVID-19 vaccine. Broader study findings: Two AZD1222 administrations were followed by greater Spike-specific TCR breadth and depth. Clonal diversity was possibly underestimated, and the donors were mostly white British, with more females. Dominant at 160-218 and 743-854, vaccine-associated CD4 TCRs also spanned spike.

It was second doses at about 4 or about 12 weeks that were pooled. A note on this clone: Its specificity is not known. Other nucleotide sequences from this sample produce the same CDR3.

Between the trimmed V and J ends, which lost 4 bases and 2 bases, there was a span of 8 bases. The CDR3 consists of 13 residues. The germline V gene encodes CDR1 SGHRS and CDR2 YFSETQ. Assay used: immunoSEQ multiplex PCR; TCRdb lists only in-frame clones, some missing. This sample has about 85,000 clones, with roughly 90% found just once. V and J are TRBV5-1 and TRBJ2-3, with D possibly TRBD2 on 5 matching bases. This clonotype originated in an adult who received the AZD1222 COVID-19 vaccine. This material consisted of peripheral blood, taken 28 days after the second AZD1222 dose. CDR3: CASSLDSTDTQYF. CDR3 nucleotide sequence: TGCGCCAGCAGCCTGGACTCCACAGATACGCAGTATTTT.